These 4 T cell receptor beta chains share one sample of origin, sequenced in a study of shared clonotypes between healthy human individuals. The data were produced by immunoSEQ multiplex PCR, yet TCRdb's version contains in-frame clones alone and is incomplete. Of roughly 2,000,000 clones listed, less than 95% are singletons. Naive CD8 cells, CD45RO-negative and positively selected for CCR7, excluded terminally differentiated effector memory CD45RA+ cells. The specimen sequenced was naive CD8+ T cells sorted from blood. The receptor set was obtained from a man aged 18 to 35 in good health.

As concerns this clone: The same CDR3 is also encoded by other DNA sequences in this sample. The V gene is TRBV4-1, the J gene TRBJ2-5; 11 positions match TRBD1. The CDR3 totals 15 residues. V shed 1 base, J shed 3 bases, and the junction held 1 base outside the gene matches. Per the germline V gene, CDR1 is MGHRA and CDR2 is YSYEKL. The CDR3 region has the DNA TGCGCCAGCAGCCAAGTGGGACAGGGGGAAGAGACCCAGTACTTC. It is translated as CASSQVGQGEETQYF.

The chain employs TRBV6-1 and TRBJ1-1; D is perhaps TRBD1 (5 bases). The CDR3 covers 12 residues. With 2 bases removed from V and 11 bases from J, the gap between germline ends came to 12 bases. Germline V gene sequence: CDR1 MNHNS, CDR2 SASEGT. The CDR3 DNA reads as TGTGCCAGCAGTGAATATGCAGGGTGGGCTTTCTTT. Its translation: CASSEYAGWAFF.

J is TRBJ1-1 and V is TRBV9, with D maybe TRBD1 (5 bases). From germline, CDR1 is SGDLS and CDR2 YYNGEE. V lost 0 bases and J 11 bases, leaving 20 bases between the germline ends. The CDR3 sequence is 15 residues long. The CDR3 coding sequence is TGTGCCAGCAGCGTAGGAGATGGCCCTGGAGGGGCGGCTTTCTTT. Protein: CASSVGDGPGGAAFF.

The chain employs TRBV29-1 and TRBJ2-1; TRBD2 matches at 8 bases. The CDR3 contains 16 residues. The junction had 16 bases not matched to a gene; V was cut back by 3 bases and J by 9 bases. Germline-derived CDR1 and CDR2 are SQVTM and ANQGSEA. The CDR3 is CSVEGLGLVGWPEQFF. The CDR3 region has the DNA TGCAGCGTTGAGGGACTAGGACTAGTCGGTTGGCCTGAGCAGTTCTTC.